The rows below give T cell receptor beta chains drawn from one sample of a study of post-analysis software for immune sequencing data. Via MiXCR, TCRdb re-called the PCR reads, giving one row per CDR3 protein. The sample shows approximately 360,000 distinct CDR3 sequences, around a third of them seen only once. Source material: blood. Receptor source: a girl under 18 with multiple sclerosis. CDR3s include the opening cysteine and the closing phenylalanine or tryptophan. Each record gives: CDR3 protein, CDR3 DNA, CDR3 length, clone size, J gene, V gene, D gene. A D gene is named only where the DNA matches it firmly. Clone size is shown for a subset of rows, as once, few, many or a class of expanded clone.

CASTRTGGHEQYF	TGCGCCAGCACCAGGACAGGGGGCCACGAGCAGTACTTC	13	many	TRBJ2-7	TRBV5-1	TRBD1
CASRRGQGGSNEQFF	TGTGCCAGCCGCCGTGGGCAGGGAGGGAGCAATGAGCAGTTCTTC	15	few	TRBJ2-1	TRBV2	TRBD2
CAISESGQGFEQFF	TGTGCCATCAGTGAGTCCGGACAGGGTTTTGAGCAGTTCTTC	14	few	TRBJ2-1	TRBV10-3	TRBD1
CASSFRILDTSGSLQFVTDTQYF	TGTGCCAGCAGTTTTAGAATATTGGATACTAGCGGGAGCTTACAATTTGTCACAGATACGCAGTATTTT	23	-	TRBJ2-3	TRBV12-3/TRBV12-4	TRBD2
CASSLNGAGANVLTF	TGTGCCAGCAGCTTAAATGGTGCTGGGGCCAACGTCCTGACTTTC	15	-	TRBJ2-6	TRBV7-9	-
CSVRGRGGYNEQFF	TGCAGCGTTCGGGGACGGGGGGGCTACAATGAGCAGTTCTTC	14	few	TRBJ2-1	TRBV29-1	TRBD2
CASSSRTGEEETQYF	TGCGCCAGCAGCTCAAGGACAGGGGAGGAGGAGACCCAGTACTTC	15	few	TRBJ2-5	TRBV5-1	TRBD1
CASSDSPPLSPFF	TGTGCCAGCAGTGATTCTCCACCCTTAAGTCCGTTCTTC	13	-	TRBJ2-1	TRBV2	-
CASSQAQGAQPQHF	TGCGCCAGCAGCCAAGCCCAAGGGGCTCAGCCCCAGCATTTT	14	-	TRBJ1-5	TRBV4-3	-
CASSQGGSPEKLFF	TGCGCCAGCAGCCAGGGTGGATCCCCCGAAAAACTGTTTTTT	14	-	TRBJ1-4	TRBV4-3	-
CSVGLAGGPSTDTQYF	TGCAGCGTGGGGCTAGCGGGGGGGCCGAGCACAGATACGCAGTATTTT	16	few	TRBJ2-3	TRBV29-1	TRBD2
CSAGGGTTTDTQYF	TGCAGTGCGGGCGGGGGAACCACCACAGATACGCAGTATTTT	14	-	TRBJ2-3	TRBV20-1	TRBD2
CASSRVTRGNEQFF	TGCGCCAGCAGCCGAGTGACTAGAGGCAATGAGCAGTTCTTC	14	-	TRBJ2-1	TRBV5-1	-
CASSLANRGTDTQYF	TGTGCCAGCAGCTTAGCAAACAGAGGCACAGATACGCAGTATTTT	15	-	TRBJ2-3	TRBV7-6	-
CASGRGPTDTQYF	TGTGCCTCAGGTCGGGGCCCCACAGATACGCAGTATTTT	13	few	TRBJ2-3	TRBV7-9	-
CSAAGNTEAFF	TGCAGTGCGGCGGGGAACACTGAAGCTTTCTTT	11	-	TRBJ1-1	TRBV20-1	-
CASSSGTRPPETQYF	TGCGCCAGCAGCTCGGGGACCCGACCACCGGAGACCCAGTACTTC	15	-	TRBJ2-5	TRBV5-1	-
CSASSSSDYEQYF	TGCAGTGCTAGTTCGTCTAGCGACTACGAGCAGTACTTC	13	once	TRBJ2-7	TRBV20-1	-
CASSARDFYEQYF	TGTGCCAGCAGCGCCAGGGATTTCTACGAGCAGTACTTC	13	-	TRBJ2-7	TRBV7-9	-
CASSGTEYNSPLHF	TGTGCCAGCAGCGGGACAGAATATAATTCACCCCTCCACTTT	14	-	TRBJ1-6	TRBV6-1	TRBD1
CATSDRTGLTDTQYF	TGTGCCACCAGTGATCGGACAGGGCTCACAGATACGCAGTATTTT	15	few	TRBJ2-3	TRBV24-1	TRBD1
CASSYPAQGASSYNEQFF	TGCGCCAGCAGCTATCCCGCACAGGGGGCATCGTCCTACAATGAGCAGTTCTTC	18	-	TRBJ2-1	TRBV5-1	TRBD1
CASREGYQETQYF	TGTGCCAGCAGGGAAGGGTACCAAGAGACTCAGTACTTC	13	few	TRBJ2-5	TRBV12-3/TRBV12-4	-
CASSPPSGRPDVQYF	TGTGCCAGCAGTCCCCCTAGCGGGAGGCCAGATGTGCAGTATTTT	15	-	TRBJ2-3	TRBV12-3/TRBV12-4	TRBD2
CASSEHRGGGYTF	TGTGCCAGCAGTGAACACAGGGGAGGAGGCTACACCTTC	13	-	TRBJ1-2	TRBV2	TRBD1
CASSQDLAGGYNEQFF	TGTGCCAGCAGCCAAGACCTAGCGGGGGGATACAATGAGCAGTTCTTC	16	few	TRBJ2-1	TRBV3-1	TRBD2
CASSETGVQNQPQHF	TGCGCCAGCAGCGAGACAGGCGTTCAGAATCAGCCCCAGCATTTT	15	-	TRBJ1-5	TRBV5-1	-
CASSPRLAYQETQYF	TGTGCCAGCAGTCCCCGGCTAGCGTACCAAGAGACCCAGTACTTC	15	-	TRBJ2-5	TRBV28	-
CSARDDLAGANSGANVLTF	TGCAGTGCTAGAGATGACCTAGCGGGGGCCAACTCTGGGGCCAACGTCCTGACTTTC	19	few	TRBJ2-6	TRBV20-1	TRBD2
CASSFGSYVRRGLMADTQYF	TGTGCCAGCAGCTTCGGTTCATACGTCCGCAGGGGGCTTATGGCAGATACGCAGTATTTT	20	-	TRBJ2-3	TRBV7-9	TRBD1
CASSLPTGGTEQYF	TGTGCCAGCAGTTTACCCACAGGGGGTACCGAGCAGTACTTC	14	-	TRBJ2-7	TRBV12-3/TRBV12-4	TRBD1
CASSPVERGRETQYF	TGTGCCAGCAGCCCCGTGGAGCGGGGGAGGGAGACCCAGTACTTC	15	-	TRBJ2-5	TRBV7-9	TRBD2
CASSLQNQGGYTF	TGTGCCAGCAGTTTACAGAATCAGGGTGGCTACACCTTC	13	-	TRBJ1-2	TRBV6-6	-
CASSLAGGHNSPLHF	TGTGCCAGCAGCTTAGCTGGGGGCCATAATTCACCCCTCCACTTT	15	-	TRBJ1-6	TRBV7-8	-
CASSVGLLSYNEQFF	TGTGCCAGCAGCGTAGGGCTCCTATCCTACAATGAGCAGTTCTTC	15	-	TRBJ2-1	TRBV9	-
CASSLRSPRLAMYNEQFF	TGTGCCAGCAGCTTACGCTCCCCCCGCCTAGCGATGTACAATGAGCAGTTCTTC	18	few	TRBJ2-1	TRBV9	-
CSANRVIGDTQYF	TGCAGTGCTAATCGGGTTATCGGTGATACGCAGTATTTT	13	-	TRBJ2-3	TRBV20-1	-
CASSLGTGAKETQYF	TGCGCCAGCAGCTTGGGGACAGGAGCGAAAGAGACCCAGTACTTC	15	few	TRBJ2-5	TRBV5-1	TRBD1
CASRSGTGVYEQYF	TGTGCCAGCCGTTCCGGGACAGGGGTTTACGAGCAGTACTTC	14	few	TRBJ2-7	TRBV28	TRBD1
CASRLFGQSYEQYF	TGTGCCAGCAGACTCTTTGGGCAGTCGTACGAGCAGTACTTC	14	-	TRBJ2-7	TRBV12-3/TRBV12-4	-
CSAGRDREGEAFF	TGCAGTGCTGGAAGGGACAGGGAAGGTGAAGCTTTCTTT	13	-	TRBJ1-1	TRBV20-1	TRBD1
CASSVASGGAADTQYF	TGTGCCAGCAGCGTGGCTAGCGGGGGGGCGGCTGATACGCAGTATTTT	16	few	TRBJ2-3	TRBV9	TRBD2
CASSLIGQAYEQYF	TGTGCCAGCAGCTTGATAGGACAGGCCTACGAGCAGTACTTC	14	-	TRBJ2-7	TRBV5-4	TRBD1
CASSYPSAYLKNIQYF	TGTGCCAGCAGTTACCCTTCCGCCTACCTGAAAAACATTCAGTACTTC	16	once	TRBJ2-4	TRBV6-2/TRBV6-3	-
CASSGQGSDTQYF	TGTGCCAGCAGCGGACAGGGTTCAGATACGCAGTATTTT	13	few	TRBJ2-3	TRBV7-2	TRBD1
CAISQDREETQYF	TGTGCCATCAGCCAAGACAGAGAAGAGACCCAGTACTTC	13	-	TRBJ2-5	TRBV10-3	-
CAGSLDPTYEQYF	TGTGCCGGCAGCTTAGACCCAACCTACGAGCAGTACTTC	13	-	TRBJ2-7	TRBV7-2	-
CASSRLARGGTEAFF	TGCGCCAGCAGCCGACTAGCGCGGGGTGGCACTGAAGCTTTCTTT	15	few	TRBJ1-1	TRBV4-3	-
CASSQVQGRGYNSPLHF	TGTGCCAGCAGCCAAGTTCAGGGCCGGGGATATAATTCACCCCTCCACTTT	17	-	TRBJ1-6	TRBV3-1	-
CASGYTSGGYEQYF	TGTGCCAGCGGTTACACTAGCGGGGGCTACGAGCAGTACTTC	14	-	TRBJ2-7	TRBV5-5	TRBD2
CSGQMGGGGTEAFF	TGCAGTGGCCAGATGGGAGGGGGTGGAACTGAAGCTTTCTTT	14	few	TRBJ1-1	TRBV20-1	-
CASSLLQPDNSPLHF	TGTGCCAGCAGTTTACTACAGCCCGATAATTCACCCCTCCACTTT	15	-	TRBJ1-6	TRBV12-3/TRBV12-4	-
CASSRFSGGYNEQFF	TGTGCCAGCAGCCGGTTTAGCGGGGGTTACAATGAGCAGTTCTTC	15	-	TRBJ2-1	TRBV12-3/TRBV12-4	TRBD2